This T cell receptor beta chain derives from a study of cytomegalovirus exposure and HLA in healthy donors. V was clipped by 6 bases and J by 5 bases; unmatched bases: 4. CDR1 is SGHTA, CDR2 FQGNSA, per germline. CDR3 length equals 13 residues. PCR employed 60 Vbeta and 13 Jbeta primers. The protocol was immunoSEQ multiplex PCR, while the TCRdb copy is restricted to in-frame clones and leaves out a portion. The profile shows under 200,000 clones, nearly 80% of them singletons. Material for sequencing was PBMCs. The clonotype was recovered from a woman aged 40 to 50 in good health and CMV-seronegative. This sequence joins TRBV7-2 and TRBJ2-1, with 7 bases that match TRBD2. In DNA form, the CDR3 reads TGTGCCAGCAGGTGGACTAGGAACAATGAGCAGTTCTTC. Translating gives CASRWTRNNEQFF.